One TCR beta chain is described in this entry. TCRdb keeps only in-frame clones here, not all; method: immunoSEQ multiplex PCR. The sample gives approximately 120,000 clones, around 76% of which show up once; about 6.3% is in the top ten. Germline CDR1 SNHLY, CDR2 FYNNEI. There are 13 residues in the CDR3. The V gene end was trimmed by 7 bases and the J gene end by 5 bases; junction bases not matched to a gene: 7. Followed longitudinally, the Seattle patients had been enrolled during active infection. The sample comes from a study of blood T cell repertoires in COVID-19. Study-wide background: Both acute and convalescent COVID-19 samples were obtained from the United States, Italy and Spain. Nucleic acid was either cDNA or gDNA, and it came from T cells, B-cell-depleted T cells, or PBMCs.

V usage is TRBV2 and J usage is TRBJ2-7; 8 nucleotides match TRBD2. The source material was peripheral blood. The source is a man older than 75 with COVID-19, enrolled during active disease. CDR3 region: CASNAGGTHEQYF. CDR3 nucleotide sequence: TGTGCCAGCAACGCGGGGGGTACCCACGAGCAGTACTTC.